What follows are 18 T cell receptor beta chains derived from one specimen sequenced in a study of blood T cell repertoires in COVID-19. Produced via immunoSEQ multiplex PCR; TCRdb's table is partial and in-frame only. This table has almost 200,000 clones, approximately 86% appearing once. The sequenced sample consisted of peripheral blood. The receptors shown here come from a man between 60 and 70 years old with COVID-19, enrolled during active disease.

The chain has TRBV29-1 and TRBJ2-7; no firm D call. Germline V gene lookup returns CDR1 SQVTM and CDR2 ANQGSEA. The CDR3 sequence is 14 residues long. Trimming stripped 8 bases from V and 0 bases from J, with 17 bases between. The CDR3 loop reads CSWADRESSYEQYF. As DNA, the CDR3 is TGCAGCTGGGCTGACCGAGAGAGCTCCTACGAGCAGTACTTC.

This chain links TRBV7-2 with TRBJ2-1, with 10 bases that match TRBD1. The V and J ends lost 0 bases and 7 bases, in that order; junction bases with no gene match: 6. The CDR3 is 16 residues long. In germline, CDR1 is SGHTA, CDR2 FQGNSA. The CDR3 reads CASSLAGTGVKNEQFF. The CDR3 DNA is TGTGCCAGCAGCTTAGCTGGGACAGGGGTCAAAAATGAGCAGTTCTTC.

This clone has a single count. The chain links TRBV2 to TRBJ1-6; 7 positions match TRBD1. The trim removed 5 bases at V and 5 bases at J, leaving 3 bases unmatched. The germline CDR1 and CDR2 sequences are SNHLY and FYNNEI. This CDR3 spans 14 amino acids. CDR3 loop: CASSWDRDNSPLHF. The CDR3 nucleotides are TGTGCCAGCAGTTGGGACAGAGATAATTCACCCCTCCACTTT.

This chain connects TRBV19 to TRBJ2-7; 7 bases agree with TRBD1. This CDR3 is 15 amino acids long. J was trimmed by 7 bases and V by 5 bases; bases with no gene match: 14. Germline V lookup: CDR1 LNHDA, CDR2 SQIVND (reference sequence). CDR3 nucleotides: TGTGCCAGTAGTGTACCCGGGACAGTAGAGGGAGAGCAGTACTTC. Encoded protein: CASSVPGTVEGEQYF.

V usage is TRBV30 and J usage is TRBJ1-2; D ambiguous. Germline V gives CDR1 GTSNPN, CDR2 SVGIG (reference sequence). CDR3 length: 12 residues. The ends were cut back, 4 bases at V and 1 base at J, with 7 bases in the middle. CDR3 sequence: CAWTRDNYGYTF. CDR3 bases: TGTGCCTGGACACGGGATAACTATGGCTACACCTTC.

CDR3 nucleotides: TGTGCCAGCAGCCAAGGTAGAAACTACGAGCAGTACTTC. This codes for CASSQGRNYEQYF. V usage is TRBV3-1 (or the pseudogene TRBV3-2) and J usage is TRBJ2-7; D is ambiguous. The CDR3 has 13 amino acids. V was trimmed by 1 base and J by 3 bases, leaving 7 bases between them. Germline assignment: CDR1 LGHDT and CDR2 YNNKEL (reference sequence).

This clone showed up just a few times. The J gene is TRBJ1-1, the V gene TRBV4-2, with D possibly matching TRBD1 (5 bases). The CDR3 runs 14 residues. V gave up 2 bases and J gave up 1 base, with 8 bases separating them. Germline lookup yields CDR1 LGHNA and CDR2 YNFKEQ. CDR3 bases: TGTGCCAGCAGCCAAACGGGGGAGAACACTGAAGCTTTCTTT. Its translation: CASSQTGENTEAFF.

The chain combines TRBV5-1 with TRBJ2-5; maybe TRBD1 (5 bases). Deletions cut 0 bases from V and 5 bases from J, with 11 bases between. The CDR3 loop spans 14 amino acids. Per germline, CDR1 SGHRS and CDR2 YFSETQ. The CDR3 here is CASSLGRGAETQYF. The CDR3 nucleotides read TGCGCCAGCAGCTTGGGAAGGGGCGCCGAGACCCAGTACTTC.

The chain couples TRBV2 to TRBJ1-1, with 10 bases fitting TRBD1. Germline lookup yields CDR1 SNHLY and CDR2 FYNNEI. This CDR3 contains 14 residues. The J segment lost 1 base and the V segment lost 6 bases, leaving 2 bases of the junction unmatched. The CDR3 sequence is CASRGDRGNTEAFF. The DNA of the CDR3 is TGTGCCAGCAGGGGGGACAGGGGGAACACTGAAGCTTTCTTT. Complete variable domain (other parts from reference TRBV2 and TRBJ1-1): EPEVTQTPSHQVTQMGQEVILRCVPISNHLYFYWYRQILGQKVEFLVSFYNNEISEKSEIFDDQFSVERPDGSNFTLKIRSTKLEDSAMYFCASRGDRGNTEAFFGQGTRLTVV.

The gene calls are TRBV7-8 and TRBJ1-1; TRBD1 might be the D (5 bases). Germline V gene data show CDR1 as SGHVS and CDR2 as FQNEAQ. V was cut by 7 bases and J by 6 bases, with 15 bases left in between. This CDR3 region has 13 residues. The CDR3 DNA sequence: TGTGCCAGCAACAGGCACGTGGAGTCTGAAGCTTTCTTT. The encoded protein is CASNRHVESEAFF.

The CDR3 DNA follows: TGTGCCAGCAGCGTTTCGGGGGGCCGCGAGACCCAGTACTTC. It is translated as CASSVSGGRETQYF. V usage is TRBV9 and J usage is TRBJ2-5, with D possibly being TRBD2 (7 bases). Germline lookup yields CDR1 SGDLS and CDR2 YYNGEE. Between the trimmed V and J ends, which lost 2 bases and 5 bases, there was a span of 13 bases. The CDR3 is made up of 14 amino acids.

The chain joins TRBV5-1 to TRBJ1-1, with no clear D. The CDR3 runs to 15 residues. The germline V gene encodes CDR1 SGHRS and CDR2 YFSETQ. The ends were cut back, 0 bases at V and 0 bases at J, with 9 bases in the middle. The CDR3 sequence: CASSLGAALNTEAFF. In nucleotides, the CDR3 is TGCGCCAGCAGCTTGGGGGCAGCTTTGAACACTGAAGCTTTCTTT.

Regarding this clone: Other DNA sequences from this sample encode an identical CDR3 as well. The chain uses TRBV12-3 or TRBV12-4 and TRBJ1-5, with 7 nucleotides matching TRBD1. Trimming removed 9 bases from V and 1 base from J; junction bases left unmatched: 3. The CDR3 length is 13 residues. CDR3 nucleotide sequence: TGTGCCAGTCGAGGGGGCAGCAATCAGCCCCAGCATTTT. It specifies CASRGGSNQPQHF.

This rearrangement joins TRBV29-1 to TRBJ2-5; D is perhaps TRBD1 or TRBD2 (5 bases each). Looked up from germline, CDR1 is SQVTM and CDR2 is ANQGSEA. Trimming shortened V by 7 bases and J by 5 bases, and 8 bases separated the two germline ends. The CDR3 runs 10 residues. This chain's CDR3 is CSAGRETQYF. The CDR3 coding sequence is TGCAGCGCGGGGCGGGAGACCCAGTACTTC.

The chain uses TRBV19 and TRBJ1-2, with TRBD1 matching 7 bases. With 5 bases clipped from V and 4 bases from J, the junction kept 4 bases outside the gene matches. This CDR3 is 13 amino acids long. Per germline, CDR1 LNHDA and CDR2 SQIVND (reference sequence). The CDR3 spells CASSGGTVYGYTF. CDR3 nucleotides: TGTGCCAGTAGTGGTGGGACAGTCTATGGCTACACCTTC.

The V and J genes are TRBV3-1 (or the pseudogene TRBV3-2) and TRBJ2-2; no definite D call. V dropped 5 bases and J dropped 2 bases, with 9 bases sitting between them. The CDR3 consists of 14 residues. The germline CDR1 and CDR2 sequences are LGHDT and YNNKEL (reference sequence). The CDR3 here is CASSFARNTGELFF. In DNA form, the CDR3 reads TGTGCCAGCAGCTTCGCCAGAAACACCGGGGAGCTGTTTTTT.

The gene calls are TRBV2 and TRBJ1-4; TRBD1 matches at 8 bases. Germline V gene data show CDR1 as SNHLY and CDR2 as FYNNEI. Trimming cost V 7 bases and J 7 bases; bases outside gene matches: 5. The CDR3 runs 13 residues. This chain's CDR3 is CASKDRVFEKLFF. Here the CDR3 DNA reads TGTGCCAGCAAGGACAGGGTCTTTGAAAAACTGTTTTTT. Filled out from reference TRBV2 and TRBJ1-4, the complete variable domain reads EPEVTQTPSHQVTQMGQEVILRCVPISNHLYFYWYRQILGQKVEFLVSFYNNEISEKSEIFDDQFSVERPDGSNFTLKIRSTKLEDSAMYFCASKDRVFEKLFFGSGTQLSVL.

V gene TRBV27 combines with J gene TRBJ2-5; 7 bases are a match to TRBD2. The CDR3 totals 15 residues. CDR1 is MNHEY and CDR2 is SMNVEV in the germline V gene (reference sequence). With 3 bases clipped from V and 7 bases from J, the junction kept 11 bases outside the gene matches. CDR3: CASSLHGLGPRTQYF. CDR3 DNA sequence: TGTGCCAGCAGTTTGCACGGACTAGGCCCGCGGACCCAGTACTTC.